This T cell receptor beta chain was captured by sequencing in a study of shared clonotypes between healthy human individuals. Assay: immunoSEQ multiplex PCR; the TCRdb copy retains only in-frame clones and omits some. The data contain over 850,000 clones, around 82% of them singletons. On this clone itself: This sample includes further DNA sequences coding for the same CDR3.

The CDR3 runs 14 residues. The germline V and J ends were trimmed by 2 bases and 1 base, with 9 bases remaining between them. Per the germline V gene, CDR1 is MNHEY and CDR2 is SMNVEV (reference sequence). The sequence came from a man aged 18 to 30 in good health. Some clones in this sample may be carry-over from other donors' samples. The V gene is TRBV27, the J gene TRBJ2-7, with D maybe TRBD1 (5 bases). Sequencing was performed on memory CD4+ T cells from PBMCs. Noted subset: CD45RA-negative fraction. The CDR3 DNA follows: TGTGCCAGCAGTTTAGGCAGGGCTTCCTACGAGCAGTACTTC. Residues: CASSLGRASYEQYF.